This T cell receptor beta chain was sequenced in a study of naive and memory T cell subsets. Alpha and beta libraries were amplified separately from the second PCR onward. Cells stained for CD3, CD4, CD8, CD45RA, CD27 and viability were sorted into four CD45RA/CD27 subsets. A note on this clonotype: Its antigen is not identified.

Overall study results and limits: A few larger clonotypes appeared in naive repertoires, especially CD8, possibly memory cells re-expressing CD45RA. Over 85% of naive TCR sequences appeared only once after error correction, unlike memory subsets.

An equimolar mix of two oligonucleotides served as the beta constant-region primer for TRBC1 and TRBC2. The ligated cDNA underwent four PCR rounds using SP2 and nested alpha and beta constant-region primers. TCRdb fed the UMI-ligation and nested PCR reads into MiXCR, producing one record per CDR3 protein. The data hold 130,000 to 150,000 distinct CDR3 sequences, with 20% to 25% observed a single time. Unmatched junction bases numbered 12, after V lost 7 bases and J lost 8 bases. Germline V gene sequence: CDR1 WSHSY, CDR2 SAAADI. The CDR3 is made up of 15 amino acids. The TCR comes from a human donor in good health. The J gene is TRBJ2-1, the V gene TRBV10-2; TRBD2 agrees at 9 bases. The material sequenced was naive CD4+ T cells from blood. DNA for the CDR3: TGCGCCAGCAAGGTAGCGGGAGCCATCGGGGATGAGCAGTTCTTC. Translated: CASKVAGAIGDEQFF.